This is a list of T cell receptor beta chains from one sample in a study of T cell responses to AZD1222 COVID-19 vaccine. Libraries were prepared by immunoSEQ multiplex PCR; TCRdb keeps only in-frame clonotypes and omits some of them. The sample has tens of thousands of clones; 65% to 80% are singletons. The sequences come from peripheral blood, collected 28 days after the second AZD1222 dose. The receptors here all came from an adult who received the AZD1222 COVID-19 vaccine. Each CDR3 is given with its conserved first and last residue. Fields, in order: clone size, J gene, V gene, D gene, CDR3 protein, CDR3 DNA. D genes are given only for firm matches. For some rows the clone size is stated as once, few or many, or as a class when expanded; others skip it.

clone size: .; J gene: TRBJ2-1; V gene: TRBV3-1/TRBV3-2; D gene: TRBD2; CDR3 protein: CASSQSGAGVAEQFF; CDR3 DNA: TGTGCCAGCAGCCAAAGCGGAGCGGGGGTGGCTGAGCAGTTCTTC
clone size: .; J gene: TRBJ2-5; V gene: TRBV9; D gene: .; CDR3 protein: CASSVASGVQETQYF; CDR3 DNA: TGTGCCAGCAGCGTAGCTAGTGGGGTCCAAGAGACCCAGTACTTC
clone size: .; J gene: TRBJ1-1; V gene: TRBV11-3; D gene: .; CDR3 protein: CASSPGGGITEAFF; CDR3 DNA: TGTGCCAGCAGCCCGGGAGGGGGGATCACTGAAGCTTTCTTT
clone size: .; J gene: TRBJ2-7; V gene: TRBV9; D gene: .; CDR3 protein: CASSVGGDTGSHEQYF; CDR3 DNA: TGTGCCAGCAGCGTAGGGGGGGACACCGGGTCCCACGAGCAGTACTTC
clone size: .; J gene: TRBJ1-4; V gene: TRBV5-8; D gene: .; CDR3 protein: CASSLDPTTNEKLFF; CDR3 DNA: TGTGCCAGCAGCTTGGATCCAACAACTAATGAAAAACTGTTTTTT
clone size: .; J gene: TRBJ1-1; V gene: TRBV12-3/TRBV12-4; D gene: .; CDR3 protein: CASSFEQTIEAFF; CDR3 DNA: TGTGCCAGCAGTTTTGAGCAGACGATCGAAGCTTTCTTT
clone size: few; J gene: TRBJ2-7; V gene: TRBV7-8; D gene: TRBD2; CDR3 protein: CASSLGSGSGGEQYF; CDR3 DNA: TGTGCCAGCAGCTTGGGTAGCGGGAGCGGCGGCGAGCAGTACTTC
clone size: once; J gene: TRBJ1-1; V gene: TRBV24-1; D gene: .; CDR3 protein: CATSDRSRTEAFF; CDR3 DNA: TGTGCCACCAGTGACCGGTCGCGCACTGAAGCTTTCTTT
clone size: once; J gene: TRBJ1-1; V gene: TRBV19; D gene: .; CDR3 protein: CASSATGTWFAEAFF; CDR3 DNA: TGTGCCAGTAGTGCGACCGGGACATGGTTCGCTGAAGCTTTCTTT
clone size: .; J gene: TRBJ1-2; V gene: TRBV11-2; D gene: .; CDR3 protein: CASSSQAGPAREDTF; CDR3 DNA: TGTGCCAGCAGCTCGCAGGCAGGTCCTGCCCGCGAGGACACCTTC
clone size: .; J gene: TRBJ2-7; V gene: TRBV19; D gene: TRBD1; CDR3 protein: CASSEKARQGGYEQYF; CDR3 DNA: TGTGCCAGTAGCGAAAAGGCCAGACAGGGTGGTTACGAGCAGTACTTC
clone size: once; J gene: TRBJ1-3; V gene: TRBV2; D gene: .; CDR3 protein: CASSARMPRGGNTIYF; CDR3 DNA: TGTGCCAGCAGCGCCCGTATGCCTCGGGGGGGAAACACCATATATTTT
clone size: .; J gene: TRBJ1-6; V gene: TRBV2; D gene: TRBD1; CDR3 protein: CASSLQGESYNSPLHF; CDR3 DNA: TGTGCCAGCAGTCTACAGGGGGAATCCTATAATTCACCCCTCCACTTT
clone size: .; J gene: TRBJ2-5; V gene: TRBV2; D gene: TRBD2; CDR3 protein: CASTDPPSGGAETQYF; CDR3 DNA: TGTGCCAGCACTGACCCGCCTAGCGGGGGGGCGGAGACCCAGTACTTC
clone size: .; J gene: TRBJ1-5; V gene: TRBV6-5; D gene: .; CDR3 protein: CASSDGHGDQPQHF; CDR3 DNA: TGTGCCAGCAGCGACGGGCATGGGGATCAGCCCCAGCATTTT